This TCR beta chain was identified in a study of long-term antiretroviral therapy in people with HIV. Survey-level resolution applied to immunoSEQ assay v3.0. Clones were read by immunoSEQ multiplex PCR, and TCRdb kept only the in-frame ones, dropping some. The sample shows 9,000 to 15,000 clones, 70% to 75% of them seen only once. Remarks on this clone: At the DNA level, this CDR3 is encoded by other sequences in the same sample as well.

Sequenced here: unsorted PBMCs, sampled roughly 3 years before starting antiretroviral therapy. The sequence derives from a man aged 35-49 years with HIV.

The CDR3 DNA follows: TGTGCCAGCAGTTATCCGACAGGGCGCTACAATGAGCAGTTCTTC. Its protein product is CASSYPTGRYNEQFF. The V gene is TRBV27, the J gene TRBJ2-1, with 7 nucleotides matching TRBD1. The trim removed 4 bases at V and 3 bases at J, leaving 6 bases unmatched. From germline, CDR1 is MNHEY and CDR2 SMNVEV (reference sequence). CDR3 length: 15 residues.